Sequencing of this TCR beta chain was carried out in a study of CD8 T cells in ankylosing spondylitis. Overall study findings and caveats: Disease-linked clones bore a CD8+ phenotype, appearing relatively rarely in peripheral blood.

One entry per CDR3 protein results from TCRdb running MiXCR on the 5' RACE reads. The sample holds some 250,000 distinct CDR3 sequences; roughly a quarter are singletons and the top ten take around 0.64%. The CDR3 length is 17 residues. V gave up 6 bases and J gave up 5 bases; unmatched junction bases: 17. The germline CDR1 and CDR2 sequences are DFQATT and SNEGSKA (reference sequence). This clonotype was found a few times. Its antigen remains unknown. The chain employs TRBV20-1 and TRBJ2-1; TRBD1 aligns across 9 bases. The sequence was collected from a male donor with ankylosing spondylitis or in good health (not recorded which). Sequences were obtained from blood, either unsorted or a sorted T cell fraction (not recorded which). CDR3 in DNA: TGCAGTGCCAGCAAACAGGGGGCGCCCTCTCTTGACAATGAGCAGTTCTTC. Translating gives CSASKQGAPSLDNEQFF.